The table lists the clone carrying this T cell receptor beta chain with a few counts. MiXCR, applied by TCRdb to the 5' RACE reads, yields one record per CDR3 protein. The repertoire holds a few hundred thousand distinct CDR3 sequences, 7.5% to 10% seen once, with around 3% in the top ten. The data are from a study of identical twins. This sample was also put to use in a study of yellow fever vaccine responses in identical twins.

Material: PBMCs. This receptor was identified in a woman aged 18-29 years in good health.

The DNA for the CDR3 is TGCAGTGCTAGTCAGAGGAGGGTGAGCTCCTACGAGCAGTACTTC. Translated, it gives CSASQRRVSSYEQYF. The gene calls are TRBV20-1 and TRBJ2-7; TRBD2 might be the D (6 bases). CDR3 length: 15 amino acids. CDR1 and CDR2 (germline): DFQATT, SNEGSKA (reference sequence). The V and J ends lost 3 bases and 0 bases respectively, with 15 bases between them.